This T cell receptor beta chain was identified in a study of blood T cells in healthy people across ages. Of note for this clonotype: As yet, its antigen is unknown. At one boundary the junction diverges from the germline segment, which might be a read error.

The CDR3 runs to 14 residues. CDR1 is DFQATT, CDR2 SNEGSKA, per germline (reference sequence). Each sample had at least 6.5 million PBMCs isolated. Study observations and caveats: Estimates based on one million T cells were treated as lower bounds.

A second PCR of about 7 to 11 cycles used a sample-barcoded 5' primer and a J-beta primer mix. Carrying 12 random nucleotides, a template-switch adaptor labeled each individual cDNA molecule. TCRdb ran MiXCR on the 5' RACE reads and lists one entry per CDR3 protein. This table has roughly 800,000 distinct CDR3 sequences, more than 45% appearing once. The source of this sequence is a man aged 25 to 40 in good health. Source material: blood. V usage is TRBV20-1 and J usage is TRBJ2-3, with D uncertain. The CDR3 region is CSAREHLRADTQYF. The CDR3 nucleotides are TGCAGTGCTCGAGAACACCTACGGGCAGATACGCAGTATTTT.